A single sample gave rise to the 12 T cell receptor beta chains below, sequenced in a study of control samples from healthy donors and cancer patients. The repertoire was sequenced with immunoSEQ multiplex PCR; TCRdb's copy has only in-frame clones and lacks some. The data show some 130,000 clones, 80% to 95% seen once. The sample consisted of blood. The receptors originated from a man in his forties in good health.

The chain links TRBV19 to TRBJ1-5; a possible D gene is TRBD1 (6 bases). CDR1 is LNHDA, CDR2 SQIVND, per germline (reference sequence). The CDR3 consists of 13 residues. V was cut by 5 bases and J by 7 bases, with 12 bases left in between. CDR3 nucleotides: TGTGCCAGTAGTCGGGACATCTGGCAGCCCCAGCATTTT. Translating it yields CASSRDIWQPQHF.

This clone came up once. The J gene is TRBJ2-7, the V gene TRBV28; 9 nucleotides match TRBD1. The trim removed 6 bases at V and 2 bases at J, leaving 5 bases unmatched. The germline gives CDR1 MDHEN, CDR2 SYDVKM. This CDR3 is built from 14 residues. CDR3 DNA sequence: TGTGCCAGCAGGATAAGGACAGGGGCCTACGAGCAGTACTTC. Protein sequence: CASRIRTGAYEQYF.

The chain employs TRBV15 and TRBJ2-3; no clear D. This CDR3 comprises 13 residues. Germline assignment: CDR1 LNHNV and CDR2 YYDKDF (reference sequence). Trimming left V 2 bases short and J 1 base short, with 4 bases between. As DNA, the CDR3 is TGTGCCACCAGCAGACACCGCACAGATACGCAGTATTTT. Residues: CATSRHRTDTQYF.

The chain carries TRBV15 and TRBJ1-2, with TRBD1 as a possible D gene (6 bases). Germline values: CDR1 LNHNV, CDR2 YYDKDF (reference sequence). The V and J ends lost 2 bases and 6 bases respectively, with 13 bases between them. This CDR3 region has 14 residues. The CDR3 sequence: CATSRTRDINGYTF. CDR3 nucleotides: TGTGCCACCAGCAGAACTCGGGACATCAATGGCTACACCTTC.

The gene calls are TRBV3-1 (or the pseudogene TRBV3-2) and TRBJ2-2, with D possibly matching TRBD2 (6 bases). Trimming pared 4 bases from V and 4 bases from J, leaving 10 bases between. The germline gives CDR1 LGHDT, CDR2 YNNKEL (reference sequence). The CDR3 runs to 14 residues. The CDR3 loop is CASSPKLATGELFF. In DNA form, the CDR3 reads TGTGCCAGCAGCCCCAAACTAGCCACCGGGGAGCTGTTTTTT.

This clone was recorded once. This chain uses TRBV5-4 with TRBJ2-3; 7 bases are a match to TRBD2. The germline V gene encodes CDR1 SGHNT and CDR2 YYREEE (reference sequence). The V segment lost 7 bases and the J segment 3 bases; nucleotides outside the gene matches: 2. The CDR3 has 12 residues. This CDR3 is CASGGGTDTQYF. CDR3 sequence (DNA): TGTGCCAGCGGGGGGGGGACAGATACGCAGTATTTT.

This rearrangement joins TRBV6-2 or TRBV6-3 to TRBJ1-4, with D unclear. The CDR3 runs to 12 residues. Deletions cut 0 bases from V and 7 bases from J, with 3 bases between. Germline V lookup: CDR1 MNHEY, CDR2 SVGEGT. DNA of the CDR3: TGTGCCAGCAGTTACTCGCTTGAAAAACTGTTTTTT. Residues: CASSYSLEKLFF.

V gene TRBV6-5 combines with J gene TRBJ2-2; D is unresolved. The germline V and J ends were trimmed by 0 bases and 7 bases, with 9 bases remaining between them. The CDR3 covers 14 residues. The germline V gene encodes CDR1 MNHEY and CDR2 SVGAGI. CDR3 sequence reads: CASSYSPEDGELFF. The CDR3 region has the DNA TGTGCCAGCAGTTACTCTCCGGAAGACGGGGAGCTGTTTTTT.

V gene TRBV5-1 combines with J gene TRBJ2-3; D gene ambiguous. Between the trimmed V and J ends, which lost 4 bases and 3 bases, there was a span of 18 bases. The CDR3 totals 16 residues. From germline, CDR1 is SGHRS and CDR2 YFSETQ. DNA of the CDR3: TGCGCCAGCAGCAGTCTGGCATTACAGTCTACAGATACGCAGTATTTT. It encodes CASSSLALQSTDTQYF.

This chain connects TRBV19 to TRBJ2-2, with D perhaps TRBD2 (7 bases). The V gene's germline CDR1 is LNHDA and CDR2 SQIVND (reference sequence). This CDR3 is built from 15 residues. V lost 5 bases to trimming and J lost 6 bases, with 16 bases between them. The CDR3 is CASSPRGGGPGELFF. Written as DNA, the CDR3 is TGTGCCAGTAGTCCCCGGGGAGGGGGGCCCGGGGAGCTGTTTTTT.

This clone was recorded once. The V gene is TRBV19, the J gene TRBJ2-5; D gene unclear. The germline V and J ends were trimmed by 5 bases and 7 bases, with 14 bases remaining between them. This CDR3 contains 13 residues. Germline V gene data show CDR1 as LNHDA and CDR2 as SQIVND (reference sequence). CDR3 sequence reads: CASSDQNLGTQYF. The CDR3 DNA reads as TGTGCCAGTAGTGACCAAAACCTGGGGACCCAGTACTTC.

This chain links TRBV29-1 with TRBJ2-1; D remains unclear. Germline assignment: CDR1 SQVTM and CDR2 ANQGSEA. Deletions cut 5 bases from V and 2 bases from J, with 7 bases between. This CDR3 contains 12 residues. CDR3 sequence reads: CSVREPYNEQFF. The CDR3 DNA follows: TGCAGCGTTCGTGAACCCTACAATGAGCAGTTCTTC.